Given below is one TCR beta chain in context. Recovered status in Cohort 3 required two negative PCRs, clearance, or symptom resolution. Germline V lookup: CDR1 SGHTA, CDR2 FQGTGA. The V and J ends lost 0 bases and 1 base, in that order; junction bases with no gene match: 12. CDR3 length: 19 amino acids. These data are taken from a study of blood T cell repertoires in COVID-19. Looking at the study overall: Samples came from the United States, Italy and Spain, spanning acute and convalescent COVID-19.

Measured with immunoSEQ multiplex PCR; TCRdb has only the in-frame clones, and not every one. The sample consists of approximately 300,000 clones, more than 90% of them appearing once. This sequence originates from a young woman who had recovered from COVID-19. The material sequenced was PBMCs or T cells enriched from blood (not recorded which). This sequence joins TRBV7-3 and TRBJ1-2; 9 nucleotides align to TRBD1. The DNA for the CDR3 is TGTGCCAGCAGCTTAACGTTAAGGGGACAGGGCCGAGATAACTATGGCTACACCTTC. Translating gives CASSLTLRGQGRDNYGYTF.